These 9 T cell receptor beta chains originate from one sample sequenced in a study of shared clonotypes between healthy human individuals (TCRdb year 2020). To prepare the library, the immunoSEQ multiplex PCR assay was applied. Entries here come from immuneACCESS through TCRdb and include only in-frame sequences with V and J called. Some clones fail to appear in such tables; in the studies checked, an unresolved V gene covers under half of the shortfall, and the cause of the remainder is unknown. For this sample there are 850,000 to 1,200,000 clones; roughly 70% appear just once. The ten largest clones capture about 1.5% of the sample. The sequencing input was memory CD4+ T cells sorted from blood. The sample's cell subset or site label, decoded: CD45RA-negative fraction. The origin of the receptors is a man in his late teens or twenties in good health.

The chain joins TRBV6-1 to TRBJ2-7; D possibly corresponds to TRBD2 (6 bases). V lost 3 bases, J lost 4 bases, and 16 bases lay in between. Germline loops: CDR1 MNHNS, CDR2 SASEGT. The CDR3 runs 15 residues. The CDR3 DNA reads as TGTGCCAGCAGTGAGGCTCCGGGAGTGGGATACGAGCAGTACTTC. This codes for CASSEAPGVGYEQYF.

A few counts support this clone. This chain joins TRBV19 and TRBJ1-1; D possibly corresponds to TRBD1 (6 bases). The CDR3 spans 14 residues. V was shortened by 7 bases and J by 4 bases, with 16 bases between the two germline ends. Germline V gene data show CDR1 as LNHDA and CDR2 as SQIVND (reference sequence). Here the CDR3 reads CASKTTGLGTEAFF. The CDR3 region has the DNA TGTGCCAGTAAGACGACAGGTCTCGGCACTGAAGCTTTCTTT.

This clone has more than one count but fewer than ten. The chain has TRBV6-6 and TRBJ1-1; D call uncertain. V was shortened by 3 bases and J by 0 bases, with 11 bases between the two germline ends. Germline V gives CDR1 MNHNY, CDR2 SVGAGI (reference sequence). The CDR3 sequence is 15 residues long. CDR3 DNA sequence: TGTGCCAGCAGTTATGGCGTCCCCTTGAACACTGAAGCTTTCTTT. Translating it yields CASSYGVPLNTEAFF.

V usage is TRBV6-5 and J usage is TRBJ1-4; no clear D gene. CDR1 and CDR2 (germline): MNHEY, SVGAGI. Trimming removed 6 bases from V and 5 bases from J, with 16 bases in between. This CDR3 region has 15 residues. CDR3: CASSPGRTMNEKLFF. In DNA form, the CDR3 reads TGTGCCAGCAGCCCCGGACGAACCATGAATGAAAAACTGTTTTTT.

The genes are TRBV30 and TRBJ1-6, with unresolved D. This CDR3 has 14 amino acids. The V and J ends lost 4 bases and 13 bases respectively, with 20 bases between them. The germline V gene has CDR1 GTSNPN and CDR2 SVGIG (reference sequence). CDR3 protein: CAWNPQWGQWPLHF. In DNA, the CDR3 is TGTGCCTGGAATCCACAGTGGGGTCAGTGGCCCCTCCACTTT.

This chain uses TRBV4-3 with TRBJ1-2, with TRBD1 identical over 8 bases. J lost 2 bases, V lost 1 base, and 6 bases had no gene match. Germline lookup yields CDR1 LGHNA and CDR2 YSLEER. The CDR3 consists of 16 residues. CDR3 sequence reads: CASSQGGQESNYGYTF. CDR3 DNA sequence: TGCGCCAGCAGCCAAGGGGGACAGGAGTCGAACTATGGCTACACCTTC.

This rearrangement joins TRBV7-6 to TRBJ1-1; 7 nucleotides line up with TRBD1. Germline loops: CDR1 SGHVS, CDR2 FNYEAQ. Trimming took 5 bases from V and 8 from J; bases not matched to a gene: 8. The CDR3 totals 13 residues. Written as DNA, the CDR3 is TGTGCCAGCAGCAGGGACAGCCTCACCGAAGCTTTCTTT. It translates to CASSRDSLTEAFF.

The J gene is TRBJ2-1, the V gene TRBV16; 16 bases are a match to TRBD2. The CDR3 length is 16 residues. Germline trimming cut 3 bases from V and 7 bases from J; bases unmatched to any gene: 3. Germline V gene lookup returns CDR1 KGHSY and CDR2 FQNENV. Here the CDR3 DNA reads TGTGCCAGCAGCCAGGGACTAGCGGGAGGGATGAATGAGCAGTTCTTC. Its protein is CASSQGLAGGMNEQFF.

The chain employs TRBV25-1 and TRBJ1-2; possibly TRBD1 for D (6 bases). V was trimmed by 4 bases and J by 6 bases, leaving 12 bases between them. Germline CDR1 MGHDK, CDR2 SYGVNS. This CDR3 is 13 amino acids long. CDR3 amino acids: CASSGDNRDGYTF. The CDR3 DNA reads TGTGCCAGCAGTGGGGACAACAGGGATGGCTACACCTTC.